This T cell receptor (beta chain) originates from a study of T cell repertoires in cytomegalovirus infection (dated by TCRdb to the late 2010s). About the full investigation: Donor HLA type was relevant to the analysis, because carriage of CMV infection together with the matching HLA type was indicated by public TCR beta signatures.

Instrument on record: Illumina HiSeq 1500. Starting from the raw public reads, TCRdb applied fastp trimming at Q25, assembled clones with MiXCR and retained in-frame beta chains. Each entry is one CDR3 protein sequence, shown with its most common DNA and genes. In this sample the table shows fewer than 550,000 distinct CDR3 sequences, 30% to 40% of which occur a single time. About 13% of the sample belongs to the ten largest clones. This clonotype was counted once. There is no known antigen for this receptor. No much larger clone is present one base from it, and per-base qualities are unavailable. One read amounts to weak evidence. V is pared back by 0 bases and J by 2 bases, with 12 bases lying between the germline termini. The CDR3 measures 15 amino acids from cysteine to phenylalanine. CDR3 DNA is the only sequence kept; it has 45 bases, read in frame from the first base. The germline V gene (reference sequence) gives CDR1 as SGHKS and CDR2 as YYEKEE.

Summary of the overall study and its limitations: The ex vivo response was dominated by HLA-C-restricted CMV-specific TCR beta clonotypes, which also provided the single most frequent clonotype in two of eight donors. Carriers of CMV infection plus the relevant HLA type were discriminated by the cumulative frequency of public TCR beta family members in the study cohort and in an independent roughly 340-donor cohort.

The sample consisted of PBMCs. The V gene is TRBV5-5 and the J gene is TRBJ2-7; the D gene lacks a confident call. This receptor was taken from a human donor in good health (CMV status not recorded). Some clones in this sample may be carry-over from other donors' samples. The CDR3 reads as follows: CASSLGPGATYEQYF. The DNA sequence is TGTGCCAGCAGCTTGGGTCCAGGTGCCACCTACGAGCAGTACTTC.